This T cell receptor (beta chain) was sequenced during a study of CD8 T cells in ankylosing spondylitis. Notes on the study in general: Some of the motif variants had earlier been found in reactive arthritis patients' fluid and blood. Seemingly distinctive of ankylosing spondylitis blood was a TCR beta motif formed by eight highly homologous variants.

CDR1 is SGHRS and CDR2 is YFSETQ in the germline V gene. The length of the CDR3 is 17 residues. Trimming pared 3 bases from V and 9 bases from J, leaving 25 bases between. Each CDR3 protein is one row after TCRdb ran MiXCR on the 5' RACE reads. Of some 340,000 distinct CDR3 sequences listed, about 15% are singletons. As for this clonotype: The antigen is not known.

The chain recombines TRBV5-1 with TRBJ2-1, with D perhaps matching TRBD1 or TRBD2 (5 bases each). Sample: blood, either unsorted or a sorted T cell fraction (not recorded which). The TCR sequence derives from a male donor with ankylosing spondylitis or in good health (not recorded which). The DNA for the CDR3 is TGCGCCAGCAGCTCAGACTATAAGCTAGCCTTGGGACCTGAGCAGTTCTTC. This sequence encodes CASSSDYKLALGPEQFF.